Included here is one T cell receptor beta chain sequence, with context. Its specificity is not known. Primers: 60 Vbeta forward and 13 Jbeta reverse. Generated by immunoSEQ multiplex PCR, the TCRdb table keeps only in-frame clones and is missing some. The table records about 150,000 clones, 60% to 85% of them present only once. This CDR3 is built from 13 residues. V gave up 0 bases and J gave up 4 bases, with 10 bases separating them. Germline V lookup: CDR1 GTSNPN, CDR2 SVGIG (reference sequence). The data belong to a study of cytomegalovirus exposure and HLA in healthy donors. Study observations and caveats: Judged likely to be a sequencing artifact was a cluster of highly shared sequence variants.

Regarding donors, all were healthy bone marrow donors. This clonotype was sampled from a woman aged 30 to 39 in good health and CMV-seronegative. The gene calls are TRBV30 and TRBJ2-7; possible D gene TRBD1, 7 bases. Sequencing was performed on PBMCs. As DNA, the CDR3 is TGTGCCTGGAGTGTACAGGGGAGGTACGAGCAGTACTTC. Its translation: CAWSVQGRYEQYF. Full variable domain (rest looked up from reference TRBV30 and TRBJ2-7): SQTIHQWPATLVQPVGSPLSLECTVEGTSNPNLYWYRQAAGRGLQLLFYSVGIGQISSEVPQNLSASRPQDRQFILSSKKLLLSDSGFYLCAWSVQGRYEQYFGPGTRLTVT.